The present T cell receptor beta chain was sequenced within a study of shared clonotypes between healthy human individuals. Notes on the study in general: Naive subsets, compared against memory subsets, generally had larger estimated richness values. Four donors shared approximately 5% of their naive CD4 clonotypes. All-four-donor shared clonotypes had higher generation probabilities than non-shared clonotypes did.

With respect to this clone: Its antigen is unidentified.

Several immunoSEQ 96-well plates shared each subset's DNA, each plate a replicate. Generated by immunoSEQ multiplex PCR, the TCRdb table keeps only in-frame clones and is missing some. This repertoire shows about 2.4 million clones, roughly 93% found once; its top ten account for approximately 0.37%. The sequencing sample was made of naive CD4+ T cells from PBMCs. Stated subset: CD45RA+ positively selected. This clonotype was obtained from a man younger than 30 in good health. Some clones in this sample may be carry-over from other donors' samples.

CDR3 DNA sequence: TGTGCCAGCAGCCCCGGTCACCGGGGGGGGACGGAGCTGTTTTTT. Translation: CASSPGHRGGTELFF. The chain is built from TRBV21-1 and TRBJ2-2; the table's D call, TRBD2, has no DNA check behind it. TRBV21-1 is deemed a pseudogene. This CDR3 is 15 amino acids long.